These 32 T cell receptor beta chains originate from one sample sequenced in a study of neurological immune-mediated disorders. MiXCR, run by TCRdb on the 5' RACE reads, gives a single entry per CDR3 protein. The top ten clones hold less than 8.5% of a sample with tens of thousands of distinct CDR3 sequences, about 10% of them seen once. Noted time point: longitudinal time-point 1 (baseline). Sequenced sample: PBMCs. These receptors all stem from a male donor with HTLV-1-associated myelopathy (HAM/TSP).

There are many counts of this clonotype. The chain combines TRBV7-2 with TRBJ2-4; 7 bases are shared with TRBD1. Germline V gene data show CDR1 as SGHTA and CDR2 as FQGNSA. The CDR3 runs to 15 residues. V lost 5 bases, J lost 4 bases, and 8 bases stayed unmatched. CDR3 sequence reads: CASSPRDRIKNIQYF. The CDR3 DNA reads TGTGCCAGCAGCCCCCGGGACAGAATAAAAAACATTCAGTACTTC.

This clonotype was observed at least ten times. J is TRBJ1-4 and V is TRBV5-1, with D possibly matching TRBD1 (5 bases). The V end lost 4 bases, the J end lost 4 bases, and 14 bases lay between the germline ends. CDR1 SGHRS and CDR2 YFSETQ come from the germline V gene. CDR3 size: 15 residues. CDR3 in DNA: TGCGCCAGCAGCCCCTCGGGGGGGGATAATGAAAAACTGTTTTTT. It yields the protein CASSPSGGDNEKLFF.

This clonotype was recorded many times. V gene TRBV6-2 or TRBV6-3 combines with J gene TRBJ1-5, with 10 nucleotides matching TRBD1. CDR1 is MNHEY, CDR2 SVGEGT, per germline. This CDR3 region has 18 residues. The V gene end was trimmed by 0 bases and the J gene end by 1 base; junction bases not matched to a gene: 6. Written as DNA, the CDR3 is TGTGCCAGCAGTTACTCGACAGGGGGCTTTGTGAGCAATCAGCCCCAGCATTTT. This codes for CASSYSTGGFVSNQPQHF.

Many counts were recorded for this clonotype. The chain recombines TRBV19 with TRBJ1-5; D not certain. The CDR3 loop spans 19 amino acids. Germline assignment: CDR1 LNHDA and CDR2 SQIVND (reference sequence). The V end lost 7 bases, the J end lost 4 bases, and 29 bases lay between the germline ends. CDR3 DNA: TGTGCCAGTACCTCAAGAGATTGGGGAAGAACCGCAATAAATCAGCCCCAGCATTTT. Protein product: CASTSRDWGRTAINQPQHF.

In DNA, the CDR3 is TGTGCCAGCAGTACCTACGGGACAGGGAACTATGGCTACACCTTC. It codes for CASSTYGTGNYGYTF. The gene calls are TRBV6-5 and TRBJ1-2; 9 bases are a match to TRBD1. Looked up from germline, CDR1 is MNHEY and CDR2 is SVGAGI. J gave up 2 bases and V 5 bases, and 6 bases lay outside the gene matches. CDR3 length: 15 residues.

The sample holds many counts of this clonotype. The chain uses TRBV7-9 and TRBJ1-2; D is unresolved. CDR1 is SEHNR and CDR2 is FQNEAQ in the germline V gene (reference sequence). The germline V and J ends were trimmed by 1 base and 7 bases, with 10 bases remaining between them. The CDR3 consists of 13 residues. The CDR3 DNA sequence: TGTGCCAGCAGCTTAGGGCCCGACCTTGGCTACACCTTC. It specifies CASSLGPDLGYTF.

This clonotype was counted ten times or more. The V gene is TRBV5-1, the J gene TRBJ1-4, with D uncertain. With 1 base removed from V and 8 bases from J, the gap between germline ends came to 9 bases. This CDR3 region has 13 residues. Germline values: CDR1 SGHRS, CDR2 YFSETQ. DNA of the CDR3: TGCGCCAGCAGCTTGTCCGTTCAGGAAAAACTGTTTTTT. It codes for CASSLSVQEKLFF.

This clonotype was detected ten times or more. The junction differs from germline at one of its ends, possibly a read error. J is TRBJ2-5 and V is TRBV14; 9 positions match TRBD1. Looked up from germline, CDR1 is SGHDN and CDR2 is FVKESK. This CDR3 has 16 amino acids. This chain's CDR3 is CVSSRDRGLLQETQYF. CDR3 in DNA: TGTGTCAGCAGCCGAGACAGGGGGTTACTCCAAGAGACCCAGTACTTC.

As concerns this clonotype: A much bigger clone sits one base away, suggesting this may be a read error. The chain joins TRBV20-1 to TRBJ2-1; D possibly corresponds to TRBD2 (5 bases). Germline CDR1 is DFQATT and CDR2 is SNEGSKA (reference sequence). This CDR3 is built from 15 residues. As DNA, the CDR3 is TGCAGTGCCGCCCGAGAGAGCGGTGCCTACAATGAGCTGTTCTTC. Translation: CSAARESGAYNELFF.

On this clonotype itself: This may come from a read error, since a much larger clone is one base off. The chain joins TRBV4-3 to TRBJ1-4, with 11 bases lining up with TRBD1. Per the germline V gene, CDR1 is LGHNA and CDR2 is YSLEER. The CDR3 consists of 15 residues. CDR3 coding DNA: TGCGCCTGCAGCGATCCGGGACAGGGGGGCGAAAAACTGTTTTTT. It translates to CACSDPGQGGEKLFF.

Many counts were recorded for this clonotype. This chain connects TRBV18 to TRBJ1-2; the D gene is possibly TRBD1 (6 bases). The germline V gene encodes CDR1 KGHSH and CDR2 LQKENI. The ends were cut back, 3 bases at V and 8 bases at J, with 16 bases in the middle. The CDR3 extends over 14 amino acids. The CDR3 region is CASSPSGGDGGYTF. The CDR3 DNA follows: TGTGCCAGCTCACCTTCGGGGGGCGACGGAGGCTACACCTTC.

This clonotype was recorded at least ten times. The gene calls are TRBV6-1 and TRBJ1-1; D not certain. Per the germline V gene, CDR1 is MNHNS and CDR2 is SASEGT. V was pared by 7 bases and J by 0 bases, with 6 bases between. This CDR3 is 12 amino acids long. CDR3 nucleotides: TGTGCCAGCACCATTTTGAACACTGAAGCTTTCTTT. Encoded protein: CASTILNTEAFF.

The table lists this clonotype with many counts. CDR3 amino acids: CASSNSGGANVLTF. CDR3 bases: TGTGCCAGCAGCAATTCGGGTGGGGCCAACGTCCTGACTTTC. The J gene is TRBJ2-6, the V gene TRBV6-1; D is undetermined. In germline, CDR1 is MNHNS, CDR2 SASEGT. CDR3 size: 14 residues. The ends were cut back, 6 bases at V and 3 bases at J, with 9 bases in the middle.

This clonotype was picked up many times. The rearrangement uses TRBV5-1 and TRBJ2-2; 9 positions match TRBD1. Germline lookup yields CDR1 SGHRS and CDR2 YFSETQ. This CDR3 is 16 amino acids long. Trimming cost V 3 bases and J 2 bases; bases outside gene matches: 5. CDR3 region: CASSSRTGVNTGELFF. The CDR3, as DNA: TGCGCCAGCAGCTCCAGGACAGGGGTAAACACCGGGGAGCTGTTTTTT.

As regards this clonotype: The junction differs from germline at one of its ends, possibly a read error. V and J are TRBV28 and TRBJ2-1; the match to TRBD1 covers 8 bases. This CDR3 contains 17 residues. Germline CDR1 reads MDHEN; CDR2 reads SYDVKM. DNA for the CDR3: TGTGCAAGCAGTCATGATAATGAGGGACAGGTGGAGGGTGAGCAGTTCTTC. Residues: CASSHDNEGQVEGEQFF. Supplemented by reference TRBV28 and TRBJ2-1, the full variable domain reads DVKVTQSSRYLVKRTGEKVFLECVQDMDHENMFWYRQDPGLGLRLIYFSYDVKMKEKGDIPEGYSVSREKKERFSLILESASTNQTSMYLCASSHDNEGQVEGEQFFGPGTRLTVL.

This clonotype has at least ten counts. The chain employs TRBV6-6 and TRBJ1-2; D gene uncertain. Germline CDR1 and CDR2: MNHNY and SVGAGI (reference sequence). V lost 2 bases, J lost 6 bases, and 7 bases lay in between. The CDR3 has 12 amino acids. The CDR3 here is CASSYKGDGYTF. CDR3 in DNA: TGTGCCAGCAGTTACAAAGGTGATGGCTACACCTTC.

Only a few counts were recorded for this clonotype. The rearrangement links TRBV14 to TRBJ2-7, with 7 bases identical to TRBD1. The junction had 4 bases not matched to a gene; V was cut back by 4 bases and J by 4 bases. The CDR3 sequence is 13 residues long. Germline-derived CDR1 and CDR2 are SGHDN and FVKESK. The CDR3 here is CASSLQGRYEQYF. CDR3 nucleotide sequence: TGTGCCAGCAGCCTACAGGGGAGATACGAGCAGTACTTC. Full variable domain (outside the CDR3, taken from reference TRBV14 and TRBJ2-7): EAGVTQFPSHSVIEKGQTVTLRCDPISGHDNLYWYRRVMGKEIKFLLHFVKESKQDESGMPNNRFLAERTGGTYSTLKVQPAELEDSGVYFCASSLQGRYEQYFGPGTRLTVT.

This clonotype was detected many times. The chain has TRBV7-2 and TRBJ1-4, with D maybe TRBD1 (6 bases). Between the trimmed V and J ends, which lost 7 bases and 11 bases, there was a span of 20 bases. CDR3 length: 14 amino acids. Germline V gene lookup returns CDR1 SGHTA and CDR2 FQGNSA. For the CDR3, the DNA is TGTGCCAGCACCCCGGGAGTGGACAGCTGGAAACTGTTTTTT. The encoded protein is CASTPGVDSWKLFF. The variable domain in full, completed from reference TRBV7-2 and TRBJ1-4, reads GAGVSQSPSNKVTEKGKDVELRCDPISGHTALYWYRQSLGQGLEFLIYFQGNSAPDKSGLPSDRFSAERTGGSVSTLTIQRTQQEDSAVYLCASTPGVDSWKLFFGSGTQLSVL.

At least ten counts were recorded for this clonotype. The DNA for the CDR3 is TGTGCCAGCAGTGAAGCTCCTTTGGGGGACTACGAGCAGTACTTC. The encoded protein is CASSEAPLGDYEQYF. The chain carries TRBV6-1 and TRBJ2-7, with D perhaps matching TRBD1 or TRBD2 (5 bases each). The germline gives CDR1 MNHNS, CDR2 SASEGT. V was pared by 0 bases and J by 3 bases, with 12 bases between. The CDR3 covers 15 residues.

This clonotype appeared many times. The chain recombines TRBV5-5 with TRBJ2-2, with a possible D match to TRBD1 (5 bases). The V end lost 2 bases, the J end lost 4 bases, and 9 bases lay between the germline ends. The CDR3 has 14 amino acids. CDR1 and CDR2 from the germline V gene are SGHKS and YYEKEE (reference sequence). CDR3 bases: TGTGCCAGCAGCTTTGGACATCCCACCGGGGAGCTGTTTTTT. This gives the protein CASSFGHPTGELFF.

This clonotype appeared many times. The chain uses TRBV7-2 and TRBJ2-3; the match to TRBD2 covers 8 bases. The CDR3 consists of 15 residues. The germline V gene encodes CDR1 SGHTA and CDR2 FQGNSA. The trim removed 4 bases at V and 2 bases at J, leaving 5 bases unmatched. The CDR3 loop is CASSSLAGTTDTQYF. CDR3 sequence (DNA): TGTGCCAGCAGCTCTTTAGCGGGGACCACAGATACGCAGTATTTT.

About this clonotype: One end of the junction fails to match germline, which may point to a read error. The chain has TRBV5-6 and TRBJ1-2; 9 positions match TRBD1. The CDR3 runs 13 residues. Germline CDR1 reads SGHDT; CDR2 reads YYEEEE. The CDR3 coding sequence is TGTGCCAACAGCGGACAGGGGAGCTTTGGCTACACCTTC. The encoded protein is CANSGQGSFGYTF.

The table lists this clonotype with many counts. This chain links TRBV7-2 with TRBJ1-6, with TRBD1 matching 9 bases. CDR3 length equals 15 residues. CDR1 and CDR2 from the germline V gene are SGHTA and FQGNSA. Trimming at V came to 1 base and at J to 8 bases, leaving 3 bases not matched to a gene. CDR3 nucleotides: TGTGCCAGCAGCTTAGGACAGGGGGTTTATTCACCCCTCCACTTT. Its translation: CASSLGQGVYSPLHF. The variable domain in full, with the rest retrieved from reference TRBV7-2 and TRBJ1-6, is GAGVSQSPSNKVTEKGKDVELRCDPISGHTALYWYRQSLGQGLEFLIYFQGNSAPDKSGLPSDRFSAERTGGSVSTLTIQRTQQEDSAVYLCASSLGQGVYSPLHFGNGTRLTVT.

This clonotype was found many times. This chain connects TRBV28 to TRBJ2-1; D may match TRBD1 or TRBD2 (6 bases each). The germline V gene encodes CDR1 MDHEN and CDR2 SYDVKM. The CDR3 loop spans 14 amino acids. V lost 3 bases and J lost 4, with 10 bases in between. The CDR3 sequence is CASSFGGSYNEQFF. In DNA form, the CDR3 reads TGTGCCAGCAGTTTCGGGGGCTCATACAATGAGCAGTTCTTC.

This clonotype has a count of ten or more. The chain is built from TRBV5-8 and TRBJ1-2; D remains ambiguous. The V and J ends lost 4 bases and 4 bases respectively, with 5 bases between them. Germline assignment: CDR1 SGHTS and CDR2 YDEGEE. The CDR3 length is 11 residues. The CDR3 coding sequence is TGTGCCAGCAGCCAGATCTATGGCTACACCTTC. Encoded protein: CASSQIYGYTF.

This clonotype was observed at least ten times. The V gene is TRBV5-1, the J gene TRBJ1-1; D ambiguous. Trimming left V 4 bases short and J 5 bases short, with 15 bases between. This CDR3 contains 14 residues. From germline, CDR1 is SGHRS and CDR2 YFSETQ. The CDR3 nucleotides read TGCGCCAGCAGCCCGGGCGGCACCGGGACTGAAGCTTTCTTT. It translates to CASSPGGTGTEAFF.

Ten or more counts support this clonotype. The chain has TRBV19 and TRBJ1-6; D gene uncertain. The CDR3 totals 14 residues. Germline values: CDR1 LNHDA, CDR2 SQIVND (reference sequence). Between the trimmed V and J ends, which lost 3 bases and 8 bases, there was a span of 11 bases. The CDR3 bases are TGTGCCAGTAGTATTGGGCCCCTCGATTCACCCCTCCACTTT. It translates to CASSIGPLDSPLHF.

This clonotype has ten or more counts. This CDR3 reads CASSTAWDGELFF. In DNA, the CDR3 is TGCGCCAGCAGCACCGCCTGGGACGGGGAGCTGTTTTTT. This chain joins TRBV5-1 and TRBJ2-2; no reliable D call. The CDR3 runs 13 residues. V was clipped by 4 bases and J by 7 bases, with 11 bases between them. Per germline, CDR1 SGHRS and CDR2 YFSETQ.

This clonotype occurred many times. The genes are TRBV28 and TRBJ2-5, with D possibly called TRBD1 or TRBD2 (5 bases each). The germline V gene encodes CDR1 MDHEN and CDR2 SYDVKM. The CDR3 contains 14 residues. Trimming left V 5 bases short and J 1 base short, with 11 bases between. The CDR3 DNA sequence: TGTGCCAGCAGTCTAAGGGACGTCCAAGAGACCCAGTACTTC. Protein: CASSLRDVQETQYF.

This clonotype has a count of ten or more. J is TRBJ2-5 and V is TRBV7-9; D is tentatively TRBD1 or TRBD2 (5 bases each). CDR1 is SEHNR and CDR2 is FQNEAQ in the germline V gene (reference sequence). The CDR3 extends over 17 amino acids. Trimming took 1 base from V and 7 from J, leaving 22 bases between them. CDR3 in DNA: TGTGCCAGCAGCTTAGAATCCGGGGCGGCAGGGAGCTGGACCCAGTACTTC. This gives the protein CASSLESGAAGSWTQYF.

This clonotype was counted ten times or more. The V gene is TRBV4-3, the J gene TRBJ2-5, with TRBD2 matching 9 bases. The CDR3 length is 17 residues. Germline values: CDR1 LGHNA, CDR2 YSLEER. V shed 0 bases and J 1 base; nucleotides not matched to a gene: 6. The CDR3 DNA is TGCGCCAGCAGCCAAGAGTTAGCGGGGGCGCTCCAAGAGACCCAGTACTTC. This codes for CASSQELAGALQETQYF.

This clonotype was seen ten or more times. The chain couples TRBV24-1 to TRBJ2-1, with TRBD2 matching over 14 bases. The CDR3 is made up of 18 amino acids. V was clipped by 2 bases and J by 4 bases; unmatched bases: 6. Germline V gene sequence: CDR1 KGHDR, CDR2 SFDVKD. CDR3: CATSDSRLAGGIYNEQFF. CDR3 nucleotides: TGTGCCACCAGTGATTCTAGACTAGCGGGGGGGATTTACAATGAGCAGTTCTTC.